The 22 T cell receptor beta chains reported below all come from one sample, sequenced in a study of T cells in Graves' hyperthyroidism and ophthalmopathy. Amplification of TCR beta CDR3 regions used RNA as the template. TCR CDR3 regions were first amplified by RT-PCR with HTBI primers. A single record per CDR3 protein comes from TCRdb applying MiXCR to the multiplex PCR reads. The sample shows 350,000 to 400,000 distinct CDR3 sequences, more than 13% of them seen only once. Sequencing was performed on blood. The source is a woman aged 25 to 39 with Graves' hyperthyroidism.

The table lists this clonotype with a few counts. The chain recombines TRBV7-9 with TRBJ2-5, with D possibly matching TRBD1 (6 bases). The germline gives CDR1 SEHNR, CDR2 FQNEAQ (reference sequence). This CDR3 spans 13 amino acids. V gave up 5 bases and J gave up 2 bases, with 9 bases separating them. The CDR3 coding sequence is TGTGCCAGCAGCGTAGGGGGACAAGAGACCCAGTACTTC. The encoded protein is CASSVGGQETQYF.

This clonotype was detected ten times or more. The V gene is TRBV28, the J gene TRBJ2-1; TRBD2 aligns across 9 bases. The V gene end was trimmed by 8 bases and the J gene end by 1 base; junction bases not matched to a gene: 9. The germline CDR1 and CDR2 sequences are MDHEN and SYDVKM. The CDR3 consists of 16 residues. CDR3 loop: CASPGTSLSSYNEQFF. In nucleotides, the CDR3 is TGTGCCAGCCCCGGGACTAGCTTATCGTCCTACAATGAGCAGTTCTTC.

This clonotype has only a few counts. The V call is TRBV2, the J call TRBJ1-5, with no clear D. The CDR3 extends over 13 amino acids. Per germline, CDR1 SNHLY and CDR2 FYNNEI. Trimming removed 7 bases at V and 9 bases at J, with 16 bases between. CDR3 in amino acids: CASMSGNSGPQHF. The CDR3 nucleotides read TGTGCCAGCATGTCGGGGAACTCGGGGCCCCAGCATTTT.

This clonotype has at least ten counts. This sequence joins TRBV27 and TRBJ2-3; TRBD2 agrees at 12 bases. The CDR3 runs 16 residues. Germline V CDR1 and CDR2: MNHEY, SMNVEV (reference sequence). V lost 6 bases, J lost 5 bases, and 9 bases stayed unmatched. CDR3 region: CASSNLAGGPIDTQYF. The DNA of the CDR3 is TGTGCCAGCAGCAATCTAGCGGGAGGGCCTATAGATACGCAGTATTTT.

Remarks on this clonotype: This may stem from a read error, because a much larger clone lies one nucleotide away. V gene TRBV3-1 combines with J gene TRBJ2-7; 14 bases match TRBD2. The trim removed 4 bases at V and 6 bases at J, leaving 11 bases unmatched. This CDR3 is built from 17 residues. Germline CDR1 reads LGHDT; CDR2 reads YNNKEL (reference sequence). CDR3 sequence reads: CASSLSTTGTSGGEQYF. Written as DNA, the CDR3 is TGTGCCAGCAGCCTCTCGACTACTGGGACTAGCGGGGGCGAGCAGTACTTC.

The chain joins TRBV27 to TRBJ1-1; 8 bases are shared with TRBD1. Germline V gene data show CDR1 as MNHEY and CDR2 as SMNVEV (reference sequence). Trimming took 3 bases from V and 9 from J; bases not matched to a gene: 6. The CDR3 is 13 residues long. The CDR3 bases are TGTGCCAGCAGTTTTCCCGGGACAGGAAAAGCTTTCTTT. Encoded protein: CASSFPGTGKAFF.

This clonotype was counted a few times. V is TRBV18 and J is TRBJ1-5, with 10 positions matching TRBD1. Germline V lookup: CDR1 KGHSH, CDR2 LQKENI. CDR3 length: 14 residues. Losses at the gene ends were 6 bases for V and 5 bases for J; bases not matched to a gene: 4. The CDR3 spells CASSIGTGDQPQHF. The CDR3 nucleotides read TGTGCCAGCTCCATAGGGACAGGGGATCAGCCCCAGCATTTT.

This chain uses TRBV7-3 with TRBJ2-5; D may match TRBD1 or TRBD2 (5 bases each). Germline V CDR1 and CDR2: SGHTA, FQGTGA. V was pared by 5 bases and J by 1 base, with 11 bases between. The CDR3 runs 14 residues. The CDR3: CASSLTGAQETQYF. Written as DNA, the CDR3 is TGTGCCAGCAGCCTGACCGGGGCCCAAGAGACCCAGTACTTC.

This clonotype was seen more than once but under ten times. The rearrangement links TRBV20-1 to TRBJ2-2, with D perhaps TRBD1 (6 bases). Per germline, CDR1 DFQATT and CDR2 SNEGSKA (reference sequence). The CDR3 is 13 amino acids. V dropped 7 bases and J dropped 0 bases, with 9 bases sitting between them. Here the CDR3 reads CSVGAANTGELFF. CDR3 coding DNA: TGCAGTGTGGGGGCAGCGAACACCGGGGAGCTGTTTTTT.

This clonotype was picked up many times. This rearrangement joins TRBV27 to TRBJ2-7; D perhaps matches TRBD2 (6 bases). Per germline, CDR1 MNHEY and CDR2 SMNVEV (reference sequence). Trimming removed 6 bases at V and 5 bases at J, with 26 bases between. The CDR3 length is 17 residues. The CDR3 region has the DNA TGTGCCAGCAGACCTGGCCGGGGGTTACTAGTTTTCCACGAGCAGTACTTC. It translates to CASRPGRGLLVFHEQYF.

The table lists this clonotype with a few counts. The chain recombines TRBV28 with TRBJ1-1, with TRBD1 as a possible D gene (5 bases). Trimming removed 5 bases at V and 7 bases at J, with 11 bases between. This CDR3 is 12 amino acids long. From germline, CDR1 is MDHEN and CDR2 SYDVKM. CDR3 region: CASSLRQSEAFF. The CDR3 region has the DNA TGTGCCAGCAGTCTCAGACAGAGTGAAGCTTTCTTT. Filled out from reference TRBV28 and TRBJ1-1, the complete variable domain reads DVKVTQSSRYLVKRTGEKVFLECVQDMDHENMFWYRQDPGLGLRLIYFSYDVKMKEKGDIPEGYSVSREKKERFSLILESASTNQTSMYLCASSLRQSEAFFGQGTRLTVV.

This clonotype was seen repeatedly, ten times or more. The rearrangement joins TRBV27 to TRBJ2-1, with D possibly being TRBD1 (6 bases). Germline V gene lookup returns CDR1 MNHEY and CDR2 SMNVEV (reference sequence). The CDR3 is 14 amino acids. Trimming left V 9 bases short and J 7 bases short, with 19 bases between. In nucleotides, the CDR3 is TGTGCCAGTGGCCCGGGACAATCTTGGAATGAGCAGTTCTTC. Encoded protein: CASGPGQSWNEQFF.

Ten or more counts support this clonotype. V gene TRBV7-8 combines with J gene TRBJ2-1; 9 nucleotides line up with TRBD2. V trimming: 0 bases; J trimming: 7 bases; junction bases outside the gene matches: 10. CDR1 SGHVS and CDR2 FQNEAQ come from the germline V gene. The CDR3 sequence is 17 residues long. The CDR3 sequence: CASSLAYGTSIWNEQFF. CDR3 coding DNA: TGTGCCAGCAGCTTAGCGTACGGGACTAGCATCTGGAATGAGCAGTTCTTC.

This rearrangement joins TRBV4-1 to TRBJ2-7, with D possibly matching TRBD1 (6 bases). The CDR3 loop spans 13 amino acids. Germline values: CDR1 MGHRA, CDR2 YSYEKL. Trimming removed 4 bases at V and 4 bases at J, with 11 bases between. The CDR3 DNA follows: TGCGCCAGCAGCCCGGATCAGGGGTACGAGCAGTACTTC. It yields the protein CASSPDQGYEQYF.

This clonotype occurred many times. The rearrangement links TRBV13 to TRBJ2-7, with 11 bases lining up with TRBD2. After removal of 5 bases from V and 3 bases from J, the junction contained 6 bases not matched to a gene. The CDR3 contains 15 residues. Germline loops: CDR1 PRHDT, CDR2 FYEKMQ (reference sequence). CDR3 DNA: TGTGCCAGCAGCGTCAAGGGGACTAGCGGCTACGAGCAGTACTTC. This encodes CASSVKGTSGYEQYF.

This clonotype was seen more than once but under ten times. The CDR3 loop reads CSARDDNRRKHF. The CDR3 coding sequence is TGCAGTGCTAGAGATGATAACAGACGAAAGCATTTT. The V gene is TRBV20-1, the J gene TRBJ1-5, with D hard to call. CDR1 is DFQATT and CDR2 is SNEGSKA in the germline V gene (reference sequence). The length of the CDR3 is 12 residues. Trimming removed 0 bases at V and 14 bases at J, with 14 bases between.

This clonotype has at least ten counts. The chain has TRBV20-1 and TRBJ2-7, with 13 bases fitting TRBD2. The germline CDR1 and CDR2 sequences are DFQATT and SNEGSKA (reference sequence). The CDR3 loop spans 12 amino acids. The CDR3 coding sequence is TGCACCGCGACTAGCGGGAGGTACGAGCAGTACTTC. Translation gives CTATSGRYEQYF.

The chain is built from TRBV20-1 and TRBJ2-1; tentative D call: TRBD2 (5 bases). Trimming took 3 bases from V and 4 from J, leaving 13 bases between them. This CDR3 spans 14 amino acids. Germline V gene data show CDR1 as DFQATT and CDR2 as SNEGSKA (reference sequence). CDR3 residues: CSASSLAGYNEQFF. The CDR3 DNA sequence: TGCAGTGCTAGTAGTCTAGCAGGTTACAATGAGCAGTTCTTC.

There are many counts of this clonotype. The chain recombines TRBV11-2 with TRBJ2-1; 11 bases agree with TRBD2. The V gene end was trimmed by 0 bases and the J gene end by 5 bases; junction bases not matched to a gene: 12. The germline CDR1 and CDR2 sequences are SGHAT and FQNNGV. This CDR3 spans 19 amino acids. The CDR3 here is CASSLERYDTSGSNNEQFF. The DNA of the CDR3 is TGTGCCAGCAGCTTAGAAAGGTACGACACTAGCGGGAGTAACAATGAGCAGTTCTTC.

This clonotype has a count of ten or more. The chain couples TRBV5-1 to TRBJ1-6; 8 nucleotides agree with TRBD1. The ends lost 0 bases at V and 9 bases at J; junction bases unmatched: 5. Per the germline V gene, CDR1 is SGHRS and CDR2 is YFSETQ. This CDR3 comprises 15 residues. This CDR3 is CASSLEGQDGSPLHF. The CDR3 nucleotides are TGCGCCAGCAGCTTGGAGGGACAGGACGGTTCACCCCTCCACTTT.

This clonotype was seen repeatedly, ten times or more. The rearrangement uses TRBV28 and TRBJ2-7; D gene uncertain. The CDR3 length is 17 residues. Trimming left V 4 bases short and J 2 bases short, with 21 bases between. Germline V CDR1 and CDR2: MDHEN, SYDVKM. The CDR3 protein is CASSSQSLGGGAYEQYF. In DNA form, the CDR3 reads TGTGCCAGCAGTTCCCAGTCGTTGGGTGGTGGTGCCTACGAGCAGTACTTC.

In this sample, this clonotype turned up a few times. The chain couples TRBV3-1 to TRBJ2-1, with TRBD2 matching 7 bases. The CDR3 has 14 amino acids. The germline CDR1 and CDR2 sequences are LGHDT and YNNKEL (reference sequence). J gave up 8 bases and V 4 bases, and 8 bases lay outside the gene matches. DNA for the CDR3: TGTGCCAGCAGCCCTCGCGGGACTACGGATGAGCAGTTCTTC. Translated, it gives CASSPRGTTDEQFF.